The clone carrying this T cell receptor beta chain has ten or more counts. What it binds is unknown. TCRdb re-analysed the 5' RACE reads in MiXCR, keeping a single row per CDR3 protein. This sample has 550,000 to 800,000 distinct CDR3 sequences, with just over 7% found just once. V shed 2 bases, J shed 2 bases, and the junction held 4 bases outside the gene matches. The CDR3 runs to 16 residues. Germline V gives CDR1 KGHDR, CDR2 SFDVKD. Only healthy Caucasians were included as donors. The entry originates in a study of identical twins. Broader study findings: Out-of-frame sharing of TCR alpha in monozygotic twins was underestimated by models. Memory repertoires lacked the insertion deficit that abundant cord blood beta clonotypes showed. The analysis was cross-sectional rather than longitudinal within donors.

These data were also reused for a study on yellow fever vaccine responses in identical twins.

The material sequenced was PBMCs. The source of this sequence is a woman aged 18-29 years in good health. The chain is built from TRBV24-1 and TRBJ2-1; 8 positions match TRBD1. For the CDR3, the DNA is TGTGCCACCAGTGATTCAGGGGGCGACGCCTACAATGAGCAGTTCTTC. Protein: CATSDSGGDAYNEQFF.